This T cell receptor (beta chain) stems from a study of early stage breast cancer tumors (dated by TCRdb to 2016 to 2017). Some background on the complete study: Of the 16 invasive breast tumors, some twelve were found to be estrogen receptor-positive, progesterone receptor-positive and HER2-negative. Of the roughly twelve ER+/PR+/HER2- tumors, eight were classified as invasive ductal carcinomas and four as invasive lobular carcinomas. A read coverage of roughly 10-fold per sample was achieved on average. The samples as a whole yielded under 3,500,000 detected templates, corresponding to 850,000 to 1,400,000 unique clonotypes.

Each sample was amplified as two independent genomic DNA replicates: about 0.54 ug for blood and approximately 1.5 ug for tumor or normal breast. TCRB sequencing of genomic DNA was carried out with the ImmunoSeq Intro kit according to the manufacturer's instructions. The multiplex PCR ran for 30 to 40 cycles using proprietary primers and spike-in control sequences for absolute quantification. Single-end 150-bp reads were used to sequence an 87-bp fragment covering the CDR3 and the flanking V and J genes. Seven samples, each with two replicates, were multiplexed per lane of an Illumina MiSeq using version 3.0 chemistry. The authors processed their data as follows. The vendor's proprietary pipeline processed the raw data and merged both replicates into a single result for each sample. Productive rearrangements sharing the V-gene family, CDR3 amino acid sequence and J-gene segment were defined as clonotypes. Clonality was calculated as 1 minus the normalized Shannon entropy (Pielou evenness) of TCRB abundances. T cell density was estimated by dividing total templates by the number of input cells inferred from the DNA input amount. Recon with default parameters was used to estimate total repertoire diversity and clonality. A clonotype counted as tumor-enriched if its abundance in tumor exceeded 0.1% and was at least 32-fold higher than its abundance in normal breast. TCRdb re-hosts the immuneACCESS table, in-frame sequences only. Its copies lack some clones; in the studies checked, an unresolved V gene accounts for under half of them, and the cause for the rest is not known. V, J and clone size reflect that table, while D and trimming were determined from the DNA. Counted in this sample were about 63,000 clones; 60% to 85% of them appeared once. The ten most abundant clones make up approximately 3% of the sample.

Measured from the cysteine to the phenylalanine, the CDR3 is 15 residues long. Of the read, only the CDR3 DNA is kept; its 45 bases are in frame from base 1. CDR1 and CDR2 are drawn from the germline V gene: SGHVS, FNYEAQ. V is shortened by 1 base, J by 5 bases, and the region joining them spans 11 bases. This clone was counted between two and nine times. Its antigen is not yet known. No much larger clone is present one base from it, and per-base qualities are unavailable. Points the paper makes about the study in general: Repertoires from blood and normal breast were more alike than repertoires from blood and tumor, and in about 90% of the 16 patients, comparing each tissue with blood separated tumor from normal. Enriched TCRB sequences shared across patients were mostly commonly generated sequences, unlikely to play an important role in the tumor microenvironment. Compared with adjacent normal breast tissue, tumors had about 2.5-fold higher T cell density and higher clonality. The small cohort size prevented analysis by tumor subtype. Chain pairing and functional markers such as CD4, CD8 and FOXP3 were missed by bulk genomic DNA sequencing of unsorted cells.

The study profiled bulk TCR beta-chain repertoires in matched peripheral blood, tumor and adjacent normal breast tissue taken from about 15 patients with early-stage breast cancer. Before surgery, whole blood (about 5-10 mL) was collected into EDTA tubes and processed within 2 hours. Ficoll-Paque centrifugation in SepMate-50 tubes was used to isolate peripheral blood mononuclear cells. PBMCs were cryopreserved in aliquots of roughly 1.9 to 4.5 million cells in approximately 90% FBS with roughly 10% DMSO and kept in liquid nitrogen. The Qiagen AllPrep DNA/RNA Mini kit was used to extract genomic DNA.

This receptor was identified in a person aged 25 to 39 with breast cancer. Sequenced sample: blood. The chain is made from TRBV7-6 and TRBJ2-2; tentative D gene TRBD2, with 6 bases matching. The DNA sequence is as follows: TGTGCCAGCAGCTTAGGGGGCGGAGGGACCGGGGAGCTGTTTTTT. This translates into CASSLGGGGTGELFF.